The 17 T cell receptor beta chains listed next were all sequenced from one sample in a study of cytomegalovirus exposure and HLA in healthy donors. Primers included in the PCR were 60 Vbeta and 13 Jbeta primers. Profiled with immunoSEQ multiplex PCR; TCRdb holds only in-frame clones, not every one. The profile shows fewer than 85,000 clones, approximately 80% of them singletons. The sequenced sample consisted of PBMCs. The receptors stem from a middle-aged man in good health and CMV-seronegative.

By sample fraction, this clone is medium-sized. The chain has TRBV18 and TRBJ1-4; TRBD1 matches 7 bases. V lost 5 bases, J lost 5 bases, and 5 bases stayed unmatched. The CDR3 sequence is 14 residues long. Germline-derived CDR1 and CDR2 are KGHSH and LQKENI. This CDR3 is CASSDRVENEKLFF. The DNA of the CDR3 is TGTGCCAGCTCAGACAGGGTCGAGAATGAAAAACTGTTTTTT.

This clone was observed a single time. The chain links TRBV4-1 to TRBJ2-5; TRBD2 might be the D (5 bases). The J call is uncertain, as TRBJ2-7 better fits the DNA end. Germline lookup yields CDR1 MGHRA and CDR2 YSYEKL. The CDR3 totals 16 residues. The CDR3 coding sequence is TGCGCCAGCAGCCAGATCGGACGGGGAAGCTCCTACGAGCAGTACTTC. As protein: CASSQIGRGSSYEQYF.

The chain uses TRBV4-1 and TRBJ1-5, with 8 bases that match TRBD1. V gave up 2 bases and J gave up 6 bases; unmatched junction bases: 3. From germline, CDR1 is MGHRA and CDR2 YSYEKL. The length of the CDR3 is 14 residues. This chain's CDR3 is CASSQQGAIQPQHF. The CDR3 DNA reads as TGCGCCAGCAGCCAACAGGGGGCGATTCAGCCCCAGCATTTT.

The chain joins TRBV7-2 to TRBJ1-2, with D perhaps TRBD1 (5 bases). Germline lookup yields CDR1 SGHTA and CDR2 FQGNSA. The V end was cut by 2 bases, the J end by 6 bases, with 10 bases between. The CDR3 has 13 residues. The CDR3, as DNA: TGTGCCAGCAGCTTAAGCAGGGAGGATGGCTACACCTTC. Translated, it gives CASSLSREDGYTF.

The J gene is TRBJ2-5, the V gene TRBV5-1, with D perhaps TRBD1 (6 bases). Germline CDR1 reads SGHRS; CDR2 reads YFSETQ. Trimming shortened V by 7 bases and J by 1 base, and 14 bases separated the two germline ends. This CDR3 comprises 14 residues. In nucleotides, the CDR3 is TGCGCCAGCGGTACCACAGGGTCCCAAGAGACCCAGTACTTC. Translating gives CASGTTGSQETQYF. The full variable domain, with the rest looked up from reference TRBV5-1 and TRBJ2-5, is KAGVTQTPRYLIKTRGQQVTLSCSPISGHRSVSWYQQTPGQGLQFLFEYFSETQRNKGNFPGRFSGRQFSNSRSEMNVSTLELGDSALYLCASGTTGSQETQYFGPGTRLLVL.

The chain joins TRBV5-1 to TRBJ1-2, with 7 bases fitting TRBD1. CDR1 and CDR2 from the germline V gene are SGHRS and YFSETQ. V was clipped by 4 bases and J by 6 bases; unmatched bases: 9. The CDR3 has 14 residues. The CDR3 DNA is TGCGCCAGCAGCCTCGGACAGGAATATAATGGCTACACCTTC. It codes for CASSLGQEYNGYTF. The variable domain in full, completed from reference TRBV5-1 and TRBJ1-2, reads KAGVTQTPRYLIKTRGQQVTLSCSPISGHRSVSWYQQTPGQGLQFLFEYFSETQRNKGNFPGRFSGRQFSNSRSEMNVSTLELGDSALYLCASSLGQEYNGYTFGSGTRLTVV.

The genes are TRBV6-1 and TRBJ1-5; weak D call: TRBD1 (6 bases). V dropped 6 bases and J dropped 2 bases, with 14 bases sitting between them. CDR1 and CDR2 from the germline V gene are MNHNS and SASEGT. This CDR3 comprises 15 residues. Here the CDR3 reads CASSEQGTGNQPQHF. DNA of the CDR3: TGTGCCAGCAGCGAACAGGGCACAGGCAATCAGCCCCAGCATTTT.

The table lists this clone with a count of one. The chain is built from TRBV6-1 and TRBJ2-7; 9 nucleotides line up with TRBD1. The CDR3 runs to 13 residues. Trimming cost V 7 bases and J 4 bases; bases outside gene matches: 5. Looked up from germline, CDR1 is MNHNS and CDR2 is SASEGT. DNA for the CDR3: TGTGCCAGCAAGACGGGACAGGGATACGAGCAGTACTTC. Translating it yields CASKTGQGYEQYF.

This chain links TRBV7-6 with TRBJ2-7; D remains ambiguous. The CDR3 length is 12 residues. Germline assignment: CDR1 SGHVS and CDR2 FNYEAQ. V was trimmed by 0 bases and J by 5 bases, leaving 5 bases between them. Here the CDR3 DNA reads TGTGCCAGCAGCTTAGCGGCTCACGAGCAGTACTTC. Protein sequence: CASSLAAHEQYF.

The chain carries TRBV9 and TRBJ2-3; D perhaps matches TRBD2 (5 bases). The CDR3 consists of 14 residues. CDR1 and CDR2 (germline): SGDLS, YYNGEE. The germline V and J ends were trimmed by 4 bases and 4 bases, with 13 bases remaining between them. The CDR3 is CASSSGLTPDTQYF. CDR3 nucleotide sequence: TGTGCCAGCAGCTCAGGACTGACGCCAGATACGCAGTATTTT.

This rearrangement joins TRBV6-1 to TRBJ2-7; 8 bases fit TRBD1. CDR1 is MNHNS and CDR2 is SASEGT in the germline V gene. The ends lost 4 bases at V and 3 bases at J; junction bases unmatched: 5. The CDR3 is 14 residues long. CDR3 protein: CASSGQGKSYEQYF. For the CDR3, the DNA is TGTGCCAGCAGTGGACAGGGGAAAAGCTACGAGCAGTACTTC.

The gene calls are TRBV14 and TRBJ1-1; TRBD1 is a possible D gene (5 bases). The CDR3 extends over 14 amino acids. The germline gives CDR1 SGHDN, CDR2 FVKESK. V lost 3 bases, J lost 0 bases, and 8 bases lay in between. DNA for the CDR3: TGTGCCAGCAGCCAGGAGACAGTGAACACTGAAGCTTTCTTT. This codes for CASSQETVNTEAFF.

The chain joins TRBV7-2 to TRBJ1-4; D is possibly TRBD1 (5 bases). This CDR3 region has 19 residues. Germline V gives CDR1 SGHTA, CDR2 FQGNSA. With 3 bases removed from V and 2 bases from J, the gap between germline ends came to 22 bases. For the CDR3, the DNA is TGTGCCAGCAGCTTCGCCCGTTCTGGGGGACTCTGGACTAATGAAAAACTGTTTTTT. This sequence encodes CASSFARSGGLWTNEKLFF.

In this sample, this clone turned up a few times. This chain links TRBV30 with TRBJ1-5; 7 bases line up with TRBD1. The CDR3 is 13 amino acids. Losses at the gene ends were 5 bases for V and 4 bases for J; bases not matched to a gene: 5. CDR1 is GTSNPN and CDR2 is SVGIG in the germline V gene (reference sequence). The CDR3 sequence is CAWASGGNQPQHF. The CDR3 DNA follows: TGTGCCTGGGCATCAGGGGGAAATCAGCCCCAGCATTTT.

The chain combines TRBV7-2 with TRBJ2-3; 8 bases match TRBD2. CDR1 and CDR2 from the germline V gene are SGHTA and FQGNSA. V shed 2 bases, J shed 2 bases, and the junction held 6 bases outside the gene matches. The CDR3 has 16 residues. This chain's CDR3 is CASSLMGGGNTDTQYF. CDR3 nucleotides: TGTGCCAGCAGCTTAATGGGCGGGGGGAACACAGATACGCAGTATTTT.

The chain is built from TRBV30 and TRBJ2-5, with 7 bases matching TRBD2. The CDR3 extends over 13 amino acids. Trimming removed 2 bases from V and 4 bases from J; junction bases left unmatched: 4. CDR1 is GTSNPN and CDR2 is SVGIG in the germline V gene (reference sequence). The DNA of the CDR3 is TGTGCCTGGAGTTTCCAGCGGGGAGAGACCCAGTACTTC. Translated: CAWSFQRGETQYF. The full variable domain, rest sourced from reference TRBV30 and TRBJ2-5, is SQTIHQWPATLVQPVGSPLSLECTVEGTSNPNLYWYRQAAGRGLQLLFYSVGIGQISSEVPQNLSASRPQDRQFILSSKKLLLSDSGFYLCAWSFQRGETQYFGPGTRLLVL.

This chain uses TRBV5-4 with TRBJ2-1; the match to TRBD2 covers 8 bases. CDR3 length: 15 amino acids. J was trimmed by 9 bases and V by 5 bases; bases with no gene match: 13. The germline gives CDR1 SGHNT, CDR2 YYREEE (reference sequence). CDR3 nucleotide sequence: TGTGCCAGCAGTTCTCCGGGACTAGTGGAGGGTGAGCAGTTCTTC. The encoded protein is CASSSPGLVEGEQFF.